This T cell receptor beta chain comes out of a study of OX40 agonist ivuxolimab in advanced cancers. Background on the study: Hepatocellular carcinoma, melanoma, renal cell or head and neck cancer affected the dose-escalation patients. Prior anti-PD-1, anti-PD-L1 or anti-CTLA-4 therapy did not bar entry, and approximately 40% had some.

The V gene end was trimmed by 3 bases and the J gene end by 3 bases; junction bases not matched to a gene: 8. Germline V gene sequence: CDR1 LNHDA, CDR2 SQIVND (reference sequence). The CDR3 sequence is 16 residues long. Profiled with immunoSEQ multiplex PCR; TCRdb holds only in-frame clones, not every one. Seen here are 70,000 to 95,000 clones, roughly 91% observed once, and the top ten hold 10% to 15%. The J gene is TRBJ2-1, the V gene TRBV19; TRBD2 matches at 7 bases. This receptor was identified in an adult with an advanced solid tumor such as melanoma, head and neck, liver or kidney cancer. The sample was CD4+ or CD8+ T cells sorted from blood, taken in a trial of the OX40 agonist ivuxolimab. CDR3 DNA sequence: TGTGCCAGTAGTATGCCCCTGACTAGCAGCTACAATGAGCAGTTCTTC. Its protein product is CASSMPLTSSYNEQFF.